One and the same sample provided the 29 T cell receptor beta chains below, sequenced in a study of blood T cell repertoires in COVID-19. The protocol was immunoSEQ multiplex PCR, while the TCRdb copy is restricted to in-frame clones and leaves out a portion. The sample has 90,000 to 150,000 clones, 70% to 80% seen once. What was sequenced was peripheral blood. These receptors all come from a woman of 80 years or more with acute or convalescent COVID-19.

Concerning this clone: At one of its ends the junction is not consistent with the germline gene, which may arise from a read error. The chain links TRBV3-1 (or the pseudogene TRBV3-2) to TRBJ1-1; D is unclear. This CDR3 spans 15 amino acids. Germline lookup yields CDR1 LGHDT and CDR2 YNNKEL (reference sequence). For the CDR3, the DNA is TGTGCCAGCAGCCAAGATCTGGGAGGGAACTCTGAAGCTTTCTTT. Protein sequence: CASSQDLGGNSEAFF.

This clone was found a few times. The chain recombines TRBV5-1 with TRBJ2-7; TRBD1 matches 8 bases. This CDR3 has 15 amino acids. CDR1 is SGHRS, CDR2 YFSETQ, per germline. V lost 3 bases to trimming and J lost 2 bases; unmatched junction nucleotides: 7. CDR3 bases: TGCGCCAGCAGCTCGACCGACAGGGGACCCTACGAGCAGTACTTC. It specifies CASSSTDRGPYEQYF.

This chain joins TRBV19 and TRBJ2-1, with 14 bases identical to TRBD2. Per the germline V gene, CDR1 is LNHDA and CDR2 is SQIVND (reference sequence). J gave up 8 bases and V 4 bases, and 13 bases lay outside the gene matches. The CDR3 length is 18 residues. The CDR3 DNA reads as TGTGCCAGTAGTACCCCGGGACTAGCGGGAGAGGGTAGGGATGAGCAGTTCTTC. Translation gives CASSTPGLAGEGRDEQFF.

The V call is TRBV5-1, the J call TRBJ1-4, with 11 bases that match TRBD1. Trimming took 4 bases from V and 7 from J; bases not matched to a gene: 6. Germline lookup yields CDR1 SGHRS and CDR2 YFSETQ. The CDR3 loop spans 15 amino acids. This CDR3 is CASSPPGQGGEKLFF. CDR3 DNA sequence: TGCGCCAGCAGCCCTCCGGGACAGGGGGGTGAAAAACTGTTTTTT.

The V and J genes are TRBV7-3 and TRBJ1-1; 12 bases are a match to TRBD1. The CDR3 extends over 17 amino acids. Germline lookup yields CDR1 SGHTA and CDR2 FQGTGA. J lost 0 bases, V lost 5 bases, and 7 bases had no gene match. CDR3 in DNA: TGTGCCAGCAGCATCGGGACAGGGGGCCTTATGAACACTGAAGCTTTCTTT. It is translated as CASSIGTGGLMNTEAFF. Using reference TRBV7-3 and TRBJ1-1 for the parts outside the CDR3, the full variable domain is GAGVSQTPSNKVTEKGKYVELRCDPISGHTALYWYRQSLGQGPEFLIYFQGTGAADDSGLPNDRFFAVRPEGSVSTLKIQRTERGDSAVYLCASSIGTGGLMNTEAFFGQGTRLTVV.

The chain couples TRBV3-1 (or the pseudogene TRBV3-2) to TRBJ2-1; no definite D call. The CDR3 contains 15 residues. V lost 1 base and J 6 bases, leaving 13 bases between the germline ends. CDR1 is LGHDT and CDR2 is YNNKEL in the germline V gene (reference sequence). CDR3 in amino acids: CASSQAVASFNEQFF. The CDR3 DNA reads TGTGCCAGCAGCCAAGCCGTGGCATCTTTCAATGAGCAGTTCTTC.

The sample holds a few counts of this clone. The chain is built from TRBV5-8 and TRBJ2-2; D remains ambiguous. CDR1 is SGHTS, CDR2 YDEGEE, per germline. The CDR3 contains 12 residues. Trimming left V 3 bases short and J 9 bases short, with 9 bases between. For the CDR3, the DNA is TGTGCCAGCAGCTCGAACATCTGGGAGCTGTTTTTT. Translating it yields CASSSNIWELFF. Based on the CDR3 plus reference TRBV5-8 and TRBJ2-2, the full variable domain is EAGVTQSPTHLIKTRGQQATLRCSPISGHTSVYWYQQALGLGLQFLLWYDEGEERNRGNFPPRFSGRQFPNYSSELNVNALELEDSALYLCASSSNIWELFFGEGSRLTVL.

The J gene is TRBJ2-1, the V gene TRBV7-2; 9 bases map to TRBD1. The length of the CDR3 is 15 residues. With V trimmed by 5 bases and J by 2 bases, 4 bases remained unmatched. CDR1 and CDR2 (germline): SGHTA, FQGNSA. The CDR3 sequence is CASSEDRGAYNEQFF. Here the CDR3 DNA reads TGTGCCAGCAGCGAGGACAGGGGAGCCTACAATGAGCAGTTCTTC. Filled out from reference TRBV7-2 and TRBJ2-1, the complete variable domain reads GAGVSQSPSNKVTEKGKDVELRCDPISGHTALYWYRQSLGQGLEFLIYFQGNSAPDKSGLPSDRFSAERTGGSVSTLTIQRTQQEDSAVYLCASSEDRGAYNEQFFGPGTRLTVL.

The CDR3 is CASIVSGSAGELFF. Written as DNA, the CDR3 is TGTGCCAGCATAGTTAGCGGGAGCGCCGGGGAGCTGTTTTTT. V gene TRBV2 combines with J gene TRBJ2-2; 9 nucleotides match TRBD2. V lost 7 bases, J lost 6 bases, and 6 bases stayed unmatched. This CDR3 region has 14 residues. The germline CDR1 and CDR2 sequences are SNHLY and FYNNEI.

The CDR3 DNA sequence: TGCGCCAGCAGCTTGCCCGGCCAGGCGGGAGGTGAAAAACTGTTTTTT. This sequence encodes CASSLPGQAGGEKLFF. The chain couples TRBV5-1 to TRBJ1-4; D is undetermined. The germline V and J ends were trimmed by 1 base and 7 bases, with 17 bases remaining between them. Germline V lookup: CDR1 SGHRS, CDR2 YFSETQ. This CDR3 comprises 16 residues.

V is TRBV5-1 and J is TRBJ1-1; 8 bases map to TRBD1. V lost 6 bases to trimming and J lost 3 bases; unmatched junction nucleotides: 10. There are 15 residues in the CDR3. Germline V gene lookup returns CDR1 SGHRS and CDR2 YFSETQ. CDR3: CASKVQGAGDTEAFF. The CDR3 DNA reads as TGCGCCAGCAAGGTTCAGGGGGCGGGGGACACTGAAGCTTTCTTT.

In the case of this clone: Other DNA variants within this sample encode the same CDR3. V gene TRBV12-3 or TRBV12-4 combines with J gene TRBJ1-5, with 9 bases identical to TRBD1. J lost 7 bases, V lost 2 bases, and 0 bases had no gene match. The CDR3 extends over 13 amino acids. This chain's CDR3 is CASSLTGGQPQHF. CDR3 nucleotide sequence: TGTGCCAGCAGTTTAACAGGGGGCCAGCCCCAGCATTTT.

This clone was seen only a few times. The V call is TRBV9, the J call TRBJ1-2; D may be TRBD1 (5 bases). V shed 0 bases and J shed 8 bases, with 20 bases lying between them. This CDR3 has 16 residues. Germline CDR1 is SGDLS and CDR2 is YYNGEE. The CDR3 protein is CASSVGSGLEVRGYTF. DNA for the CDR3: TGTGCCAGCAGCGTAGGGTCAGGGCTAGAGGTTCGCGGCTACACCTTC.

This sequence joins TRBV5-5 and TRBJ2-6, with 10 bases lining up with TRBD1. This CDR3 is 19 amino acids long. The germline V gene has CDR1 SGHKS and CDR2 YYEKEE (reference sequence). After removal of 0 bases from V and 2 bases from J, the junction contained 8 bases not matched to a gene. The CDR3 protein is CASSLGPGQGTPGANVLTF. In nucleotides, the CDR3 is TGTGCCAGCAGCTTGGGCCCGGGACAGGGGACCCCTGGGGCCAACGTCCTGACTTTC.

This clone was detected a few times. The V and J genes are TRBV19 and TRBJ1-6; D perhaps matches TRBD1 (6 bases). CDR3 size: 14 residues. Germline loops: CDR1 LNHDA, CDR2 SQIVND (reference sequence). With 4 bases removed from V and 9 bases from J, the gap between germline ends came to 13 bases. The CDR3 coding sequence is TGTGCCAGTAGTACGGACAGTGGAATTTCACCCCTCCACTTT. This codes for CASSTDSGISPLHF.

This clone was observed a few times. V gene TRBV18 combines with J gene TRBJ1-5; D gene ambiguous. Germline V gene sequence: CDR1 KGHSH, CDR2 LQKENI. This CDR3 has 13 residues. The V end was cut by 1 base, the J end by 6 bases, with 7 bases between. In DNA, the CDR3 is TGTGCCAGCTCACCACAACACAGTCAGCCCCAGCATTTT. The encoded protein is CASSPQHSQPQHF.

The chain recombines TRBV19 with TRBJ2-2; 14 nucleotides agree with TRBD2. The CDR3 totals 18 residues. The germline gives CDR1 LNHDA, CDR2 SQIVND (reference sequence). V shed 7 bases, J shed 3 bases, and the junction held 10 bases outside the gene matches. This chain's CDR3 is CASTTRTSGGQDTGELFF. The CDR3 region has the DNA TGTGCCAGTACTACCCGGACTAGCGGGGGGCAGGACACCGGGGAGCTGTTTTTT.

This chain joins TRBV28 and TRBJ1-5; D call uncertain. This CDR3 comprises 15 residues. V lost 5 bases to trimming and J lost 3 bases, with 14 bases between them. The germline V gene has CDR1 MDHEN and CDR2 SYDVKM. The CDR3 reads CASSGLWWSNQPQHF. The DNA for the CDR3 is TGTGCCAGCAGTGGCCTGTGGTGGTCCAATCAGCCCCAGCATTTT.

The chain combines TRBV27 with TRBJ2-7; D gene unclear. Germline V gives CDR1 MNHEY, CDR2 SMNVEV (reference sequence). Trimming took 8 bases from V and 2 from J, leaving 10 bases between them. CDR3 length: 12 residues. CDR3 in amino acids: CASSFSPYEQYF. CDR3 nucleotides: TGTGCCAGCTCCTTTTCCCCCTACGAGCAGTACTTC.

The chain recombines TRBV18 with TRBJ2-7, with 9 bases matching TRBD1. The CDR3 covers 15 residues. In germline, CDR1 is KGHSH, CDR2 LQKENI. J lost 5 bases, V lost 5 bases, and 10 bases had no gene match. Here the CDR3 DNA reads TGTGCCAGCTCAAGGGCGGGACAGGGAGGGAACGAGCAGTACTTC. It is translated as CASSRAGQGGNEQYF. The variable domain in full, completed from reference TRBV18 and TRBJ2-7, reads NAGVMQNPRHLVRRRGQEARLRCSPMKGHSHVYWYRQLPEEGLKFMVYLQKENIIDESGMPKERFSAEFPKEGPSILRIQQVVRGDSAAYFCASSRAGQGGNEQYFGPGTRLTVT.

This chain uses TRBV27 with TRBJ2-7; D unclear. The CDR3 is 16 residues long. Deletions cut 1 base from V and 5 bases from J, with 18 bases between. Germline V gene data show CDR1 as MNHEY and CDR2 as SMNVEV (reference sequence). As DNA, the CDR3 is TGTGCCAGCAGTTTATATGTAACAGTAAGAACCCACGAGCAGTACTTC. This translates into CASSLYVTVRTHEQYF.

This chain connects TRBV5-4 to TRBJ1-1; possible D gene TRBD1, 6 bases. V lost 1 base to trimming and J lost 4 bases, with 14 bases between them. Germline values: CDR1 SGHNT, CDR2 YYREEE (reference sequence). The CDR3 contains 15 residues. The CDR3 region is CASSLNRQGITEAFF. In DNA, the CDR3 is TGTGCCAGCAGCTTGAATCGGCAGGGGATCACTGAAGCTTTCTTT.

This chain joins TRBV4-3 and TRBJ2-5; TRBD1 matches 8 bases. Germline loops: CDR1 LGHNA, CDR2 YSLEER. The CDR3 loop spans 17 amino acids. J lost 2 bases, V lost 0 bases, and 8 bases had no gene match. In nucleotides, the CDR3 is TGCGCCAGCAGCCAAGATTCCCCGTACAGGGGGCAAGAGACCCAGTACTTC. It yields the protein CASSQDSPYRGQETQYF.

The rearrangement uses TRBV4-1 and TRBJ1-5, with D maybe TRBD1 (6 bases). The length of the CDR3 is 15 residues. Trimming removed 2 bases from V and 4 bases from J, with 12 bases in between. CDR1 MGHRA and CDR2 YSYEKL come from the germline V gene. The CDR3: CASSQIGGLNQPQHF. CDR3 DNA sequence: TGCGCCAGCAGCCAAATCGGGGGGCTAAATCAGCCCCAGCATTTT.

The chain recombines TRBV5-1 with TRBJ1-1; 9 nucleotides align to TRBD1. CDR1 and CDR2 (germline): SGHRS, YFSETQ. With V trimmed by 4 bases and J by 7 bases, 5 bases remained unmatched. The length of the CDR3 is 13 residues. CDR3 sequence (DNA): TGCGCCAGCAGCCTAACGGGACAGGGTGAAGCTTTCTTT. Translated, it gives CASSLTGQGEAFF.

The rearrangement joins TRBV19 to TRBJ1-5, with D perhaps matching TRBD1 (6 bases). The CDR3 length is 18 residues. The V end was cut by 3 bases, the J end by 0 bases, with 18 bases between. The germline CDR1 and CDR2 sequences are LNHDA and SQIVND (reference sequence). The chain's CDR3 is CASSISPGGPYSNQPQHF. CDR3 DNA: TGTGCCAGTAGTATTTCCCCGGGGGGCCCGTATAGCAATCAGCCCCAGCATTTT. Together with reference TRBV19 and TRBJ1-5, the CDR3 gives the full variable domain: DGGITQSPKYLFRKEGQNVTLSCEQNLNHDAMYWYRQDPGQGLRLIYYSQIVNDFQKGDIAEGYSVSREKKESFPLTVTSAQKNPTAFYLCASSISPGGPYSNQPQHFGDGTRLSIL.

The chain combines TRBV28 with TRBJ1-4; 11 nucleotides align to TRBD1. CDR1 and CDR2 from the germline V gene are MDHEN and SYDVKM. V shed 5 bases, J shed 7 bases, and the junction held 6 bases outside the gene matches. The CDR3 sequence is 15 residues long. CDR3 DNA: TGTGCCAGCAGTCCGCCGGGACAGGGGGTTGAAAAACTGTTTTTT. Its translation is CASSPPGQGVEKLFF.

V usage is TRBV4-1 and J usage is TRBJ1-6; D might be TRBD1 (5 bases). The ends were cut back, 0 bases at V and 6 bases at J, with 18 bases in the middle. From germline, CDR1 is MGHRA and CDR2 YSYEKL. This CDR3 region has 18 residues. CDR3 protein: CASSQEFAPAGGNSPLHF. CDR3 sequence (DNA): TGCGCCAGCAGCCAAGAATTCGCCCCGGCCGGGGGTAATTCACCCCTCCACTTT.

This rearrangement joins TRBV9 to TRBJ1-3; D gene uncertain. This CDR3 has 14 residues. Trimming took off 1 base at V and 0 bases at J, with 5 bases between the two ends. CDR1 is SGDLS and CDR2 is YYNGEE in the germline V gene. The CDR3 nucleotides are TGTGCCAGCAGCGTACAGGACTCTGGAAACACCATATATTTT. Encoded protein: CASSVQDSGNTIYF.